A single sample is the source of the 25 T cell receptor beta chains below, sequenced in a study of T cell responses to AZD1222 COVID-19 vaccine. The assay was immunoSEQ multiplex PCR, and TCRdb's table has in-frame clones only and misses some. The sample lists 85,000 to 110,000 clones; 90% to 95% were seen once. The sequenced sample was peripheral blood, obtained on day 0 of AZD1222 vaccination. These receptors came from an adult in good health.

This rearrangement joins TRBV6-5 to TRBJ2-1, with 8 bases lining up with TRBD1. Germline CDR1 is MNHEY and CDR2 is SVGAGI. The CDR3 contains 11 residues. Unmatched junction bases numbered 0, after V lost 2 bases and J lost 12 bases. The CDR3 loop is CASSYTGGQFF. The CDR3 coding sequence is TGTGCCAGCAGTTACACAGGGGGGCAGTTCTTC.

The rearrangement joins TRBV6-5 to TRBJ2-7; possible D gene TRBD1, 6 bases. Germline lookup yields CDR1 MNHEY and CDR2 SVGAGI. Trimming took 11 bases from V and 7 from J, leaving 24 bases between them. The CDR3 is made up of 14 amino acids. CDR3 residues: CAARGGADSGEQYF. CDR3 DNA: TGTGCCGCCAGAGGGGGAGCTGACTCGGGTGAGCAGTACTTC.

The chain uses TRBV27 and TRBJ2-1; no clear D. This CDR3 is built from 12 residues. The germline V and J ends were trimmed by 10 bases and 6 bases, with 13 bases remaining between them. Germline V gene lookup returns CDR1 MNHEY and CDR2 SMNVEV (reference sequence). CDR3 DNA sequence: TGTGCCACCCGAGTGACTCGCAATGAGCAGTTCTTC. This sequence encodes CATRVTRNEQFF.

This chain links TRBV28 with TRBJ1-2, with D maybe TRBD1 (6 bases). CDR1 is MDHEN, CDR2 SYDVKM, per germline. The CDR3 contains 17 residues. The V end lost 5 bases, the J end lost 4 bases, and 23 bases lay between the germline ends. CDR3 in amino acids: CASSQVSTGLLFYGYTF. The DNA of the CDR3 is TGTGCCAGCAGTCAGGTCTCGACAGGCCTACTATTCTATGGCTACACCTTC.

This clone was counted many times. V and J are TRBV11-2 and TRBJ2-7; no definite D call. The germline CDR1 and CDR2 sequences are SGHAT and FQNNGV. The CDR3 sequence is 17 residues long. The V end lost 0 bases, the J end lost 0 bases, and 15 bases lay between the germline ends. This CDR3 is CASSLDTRRAPSYEQYF. DNA for the CDR3: TGTGCCAGCAGCTTAGATACGAGGCGAGCCCCCTCCTACGAGCAGTACTTC.

The genes are TRBV7-2 and TRBJ2-1; D tentatively fits TRBD1 or TRBD2 (5 bases each). The CDR3 consists of 14 residues. V lost 5 bases, J lost 5 bases, and 13 bases lay in between. Per germline, CDR1 SGHTA and CDR2 FQGNSA. CDR3 DNA: TGTGCCAGCAGCCCCGGGACCCTTAACAATGAGCAGTTCTTC. This codes for CASSPGTLNNEQFF.

V and J are TRBV19 and TRBJ2-6; the D gene is possibly TRBD1 (5 bases). Trimming cost V 7 bases and J 2 bases, with 12 bases left between them. This CDR3 comprises 15 residues. CDR1 and CDR2 (germline): LNHDA, SQIVND (reference sequence). The CDR3 DNA follows: TGTGCCAGTACCACACAGGTGACTGGGGCCAACGTCCTGACTTTC. It codes for CASTTQVTGANVLTF.

The rearrangement uses TRBV7-2 and TRBJ2-7; 9 bases are shared with TRBD2. The CDR3 loop spans 15 amino acids. The germline V gene encodes CDR1 SGHTA and CDR2 FQGNSA. Losses at the gene ends were 5 bases for V and 3 bases for J; bases not matched to a gene: 8. The DNA for the CDR3 is TGTGCCAGCAGCATGACTAGCGGAGGAGGCTACGAGCAGTACTTC. It translates to CASSMTSGGGYEQYF.

The V call is TRBV18, the J call TRBJ1-2; weak D call: TRBD1 (5 bases). Trimming stripped 3 bases from V and 0 bases from J, with 11 bases between. Germline CDR1 is KGHSH and CDR2 is LQKENI. There are 15 residues in the CDR3. CDR3 protein: CASSPGTDSNYGYTF. The CDR3 coding sequence is TGTGCCAGCTCACCCGGGACGGATTCTAACTATGGCTACACCTTC.

V and J are TRBV18 and TRBJ2-7, with TRBD2 identical over 7 bases. The CDR3 spans 14 residues. The germline gives CDR1 KGHSH, CDR2 LQKENI. J gave up 5 bases and V 6 bases, and 10 bases lay outside the gene matches. CDR3 DNA: TGTGCCAGCTCCTACTTTGGCGGGAGCAACGAGCAGTACTTC. Amino acid sequence: CASSYFGGSNEQYF.

This clone was recorded only once. The chain has TRBV5-6 and TRBJ1-2; D is unclear. Germline V gives CDR1 SGHDT, CDR2 YYEEEE. V shed 4 bases and J shed 5 bases, with 9 bases lying between them. This CDR3 is 12 amino acids long. The CDR3 loop reads CASSHIPYGYTF. The CDR3 region has the DNA TGTGCCAGCAGCCATATACCATATGGCTACACCTTC.

The V call is TRBV3-1 (or the pseudogene TRBV3-2), the J call TRBJ2-2; 9 positions match TRBD1. This CDR3 contains 16 residues. Per germline, CDR1 LGHDT and CDR2 YNNKEL (reference sequence). V lost 4 bases to trimming and J lost 5 bases; unmatched junction nucleotides: 8. CDR3 DNA: TGTGCCAGCAGCCGGGGAACAGGGGGCCAGACCGGGGAGCTGTTTTTT. This encodes CASSRGTGGQTGELFF.

The CDR3 region has the DNA TGTGCCTGGAGTGGGGGGACAGGGGGTATATCTTTCTTT. It yields the protein CAWSGGTGGISFF. V gene TRBV30 combines with J gene TRBJ1-1; 11 bases align to TRBD1. This CDR3 spans 13 amino acids. From germline, CDR1 is GTSNPN and CDR2 SVGIG (reference sequence). V lost 1 base to trimming and J lost 12 bases; unmatched junction nucleotides: 7. Full variable domain (rest looked up from reference TRBV30 and TRBJ1-1): SQTIHQWPATLVQPVGSPLSLECTVEGTSNPNLYWYRQAAGRGLQLLFYSVGIGQISSEVPQNLSASRPQDRQFILSSKKLLLSDSGFYLCAWSGGTGGISFFGQGTRLTVV.

V usage is TRBV5-1 and J usage is TRBJ2-7, with D perhaps TRBD2 (6 bases). Deletions cut 2 bases from V and 0 bases from J, with 9 bases between. The CDR3 has 14 amino acids. Germline CDR1 SGHRS, CDR2 YFSETQ. The CDR3 sequence: CASSFTSSSYEQYF. In nucleotides, the CDR3 is TGCGCCAGCAGCTTCACTAGCAGCTCCTACGAGCAGTACTTC.

The rearrangement links TRBV27 to TRBJ2-6; D is unclear. This CDR3 spans 15 amino acids. Looked up from germline, CDR1 is MNHEY and CDR2 is SMNVEV (reference sequence). The ends were cut back, 5 bases at V and 1 base at J, with 9 bases in the middle. CDR3 nucleotide sequence: TGTGCCAGCAGTCCCATAGAATCTGGGGCCAACGTCCTGACTTTC. It specifies CASSPIESGANVLTF.

The V call is TRBV12-3 or TRBV12-4, the J call TRBJ1-3; no clear D. CDR3 length: 13 amino acids. Trimming left V 6 bases short and J 7 bases short, with 13 bases between. The CDR3 loop reads CASSSQRANTIYF. The CDR3 bases are TGTGCCAGCAGCTCCCAACGAGCGAACACCATATATTTT.

This clone was seen once. This chain uses TRBV5-4 with TRBJ2-5; 8 bases align to TRBD2. The CDR3 has 15 amino acids. Germline values: CDR1 SGHNT, CDR2 YYREEE (reference sequence). V lost 1 base, J lost 1 base, and 3 bases stayed unmatched. CDR3 bases: TGTGCCAGCAGCTTGACTAGCGGAGCCCAAGAGACCCAGTACTTC. It specifies CASSLTSGAQETQYF.

V gene TRBV19 combines with J gene TRBJ2-1; 9 nucleotides match TRBD1. Germline assignment: CDR1 LNHDA and CDR2 SQIVND (reference sequence). The V segment lost 5 bases and the J segment 4 bases; nucleotides outside the gene matches: 6. The CDR3 has 15 amino acids. CDR3 residues: CASSDSGQGYNEQFF. CDR3 DNA: TGTGCCAGTAGTGATTCGGGACAGGGATACAATGAGCAGTTCTTC.

The rearrangement joins TRBV9 to TRBJ1-5; D is ambiguous. V was shortened by 0 bases and J by 3 bases, with 10 bases between the two germline ends. Germline V lookup: CDR1 SGDLS, CDR2 YYNGEE. The CDR3 loop spans 15 amino acids. The CDR3 region has the DNA TGTGCCAGCAGCGTAGGTTCCAGCCTCAATCAGCCCCAGCATTTT. It encodes CASSVGSSLNQPQHF.

In its sample, this clone was seen once. The chain is built from TRBV19 and TRBJ1-1; 8 nucleotides line up with TRBD1. This CDR3 is 15 amino acids long. Trimming removed 8 bases from V and 0 bases from J; junction bases left unmatched: 8. Germline V gene data show CDR1 as LNHDA and CDR2 as SQIVND (reference sequence). The CDR3 DNA is TGTGCCAGTCTGACAGGGGTCGGGGTGAACACTGAAGCTTTCTTT. Its translation: CASLTGVGVNTEAFF.

A single count supports this clone. The J gene is TRBJ1-4, the V gene TRBV6-5; D remains unclear. V lost 2 bases and J 8 bases, leaving 12 bases between the germline ends. The CDR3 loop spans 14 amino acids. Germline V CDR1 and CDR2: MNHEY, SVGAGI. CDR3 nucleotide sequence: TGTGCCAGCAGTTACAAGGGTCTGGGGGAAAAACTGTTTTTT. Protein product: CASSYKGLGEKLFF.

The V call is TRBV28, the J call TRBJ2-1, with 7 bases identical to TRBD1. Germline V gene lookup returns CDR1 MDHEN and CDR2 SYDVKM. CDR3 length equals 13 residues. With 9 bases clipped from V and 4 bases from J, the junction kept 6 bases outside the gene matches. The CDR3 DNA is TGTGCCAGTACTTACAGGGGATACAATGAGCAGTTCTTC. Protein product: CASTYRGYNEQFF.

The CDR3 nucleotides read TGTGCCAGCAGCTTAGGGGGACAGGGACCCCGGGAGCAGTACTTC. It yields the protein CASSLGGQGPREQYF. The chain combines TRBV7-9 with TRBJ2-7; 9 bases agree with TRBD1. V shed 1 base and J 7 bases; nucleotides not matched to a gene: 8. Per germline, CDR1 SEHNR and CDR2 FQNEAQ (reference sequence). The CDR3 extends over 15 amino acids.

The chain combines TRBV7-2 with TRBJ2-7; possible D gene TRBD1, 6 bases. This CDR3 has 14 residues. From germline, CDR1 is SGHTA and CDR2 FQGNSA. The V end was cut by 5 bases, the J end by 0 bases, with 11 bases between. CDR3 in DNA: TGTGCCAGCAGCCAAGGACAGAACTCCTACGAGCAGTACTTC. Amino acids: CASSQGQNSYEQYF.

The J gene is TRBJ2-5, the V gene TRBV7-2; 7 bases align to TRBD1. V was pared by 0 bases and J by 5 bases, with 12 bases of the junction left unmatched. The CDR3 extends over 17 amino acids. Looked up from germline, CDR1 is SGHTA and CDR2 is FQGNSA. CDR3 DNA: TGTGCCAGCAGCTTAGCTTCAGGGGGAAACAGGCAGGAGACCCAGTACTTC. Its protein product is CASSLASGGNRQETQYF.